Sequencing of this TCR beta chain was carried out in a study of blood T cell repertoires in COVID-19. The germline gives CDR1 LNHDA, CDR2 SQIVND (reference sequence). V shed 6 bases, J shed 6 bases, and the junction held 2 bases outside the gene matches. The CDR3 consists of 12 residues. Profiling relied on immunoSEQ multiplex PCR, and the TCRdb table lists in-frame clones only, not all of them. The repertoire has some 150,000 clones, around 81% of them found once; the top ten carry over 2.5%. The rearrangement links TRBV19 to TRBJ2-3; 8 bases are a match to TRBD2. The TCR was taken from a human donor with acute or convalescent COVID-19. The donor label of this sample is uncertain. The material sequenced was peripheral blood. CDR3 region: CASRGLVDTQYF. Here the CDR3 DNA reads TGTGCCAGTAGGGGACTAGTGGATACGCAGTATTTT.